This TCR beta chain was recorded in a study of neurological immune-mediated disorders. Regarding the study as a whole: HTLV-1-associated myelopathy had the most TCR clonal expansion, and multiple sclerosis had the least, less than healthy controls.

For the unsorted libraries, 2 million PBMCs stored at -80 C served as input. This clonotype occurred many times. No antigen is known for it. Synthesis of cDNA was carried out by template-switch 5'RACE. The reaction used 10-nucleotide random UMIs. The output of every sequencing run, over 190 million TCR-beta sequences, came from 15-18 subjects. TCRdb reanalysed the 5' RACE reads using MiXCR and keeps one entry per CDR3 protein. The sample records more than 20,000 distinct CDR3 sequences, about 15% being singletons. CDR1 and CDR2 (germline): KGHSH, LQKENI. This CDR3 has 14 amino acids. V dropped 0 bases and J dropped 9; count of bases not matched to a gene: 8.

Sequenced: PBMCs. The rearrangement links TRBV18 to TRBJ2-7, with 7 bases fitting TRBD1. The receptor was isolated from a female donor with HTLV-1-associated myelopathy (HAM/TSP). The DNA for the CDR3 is TGTGCCAGCTCACCACCGGGACAGATTTTTGGGCAGTACTTC. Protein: CASSPPGQIFGQYF. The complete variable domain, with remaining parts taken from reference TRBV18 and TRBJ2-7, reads NAGVMQNPRHLVRRRGQEARLRCSPMKGHSHVYWYRQLPEEGLKFMVYLQKENIIDESGMPKERFSAEFPKEGPSILRIQQVVRGDSAAYFCASSPPGQIFGQYFGPGTRLTVT.